Presented here are 31 T cell receptor beta chains from one specimen sequenced in a study of identical twins (dated by TCRdb to between 2015 and 2016). Library method: 5' RACE. Sequenced on an Illumina HiSeq 2000. TCRdb reran the public reads through fastp at Q25 and MiXCR, keeping productive beta chains. Each entry is one CDR3 protein sequence, shown with its most common DNA and genes. The sample contains a few hundred thousand distinct CDR3 sequences, approximately 14% of them found a single time. More than 0.4% of the sample is held by the ten biggest clonotypes. These data were also reused for a study on yellow fever vaccine responses in identical twins.

The sample consisted of CD4+ T cells sorted from blood. The receptors come from a woman in her late teens or twenties in good health.

V and J are TRBV11-1 and TRBJ2-3; TRBD1 or TRBD2 may be the D gene (5 bases each). Trimming shortened V by 1 base and J by 2 bases, and 19 bases separated the two germline ends. Germline assignment: CDR1 SGHAT and CDR2 FQDESV (reference sequence). The CDR3 loop spans 18 amino acids. CDR3 amino acids: CASSLGGTDIPVTDTQYF. CDR3 in DNA: TGTGCCAGCAGCTTAGGAGGGACGGACATCCCGGTCACAGATACGCAGTATTTT. Full variable domain (missing parts from reference TRBV11-1 and TRBJ2-3): EAEVAQSPRYKITEKSQAVAFWCDPISGHATLYWYRQILGQGPELLVQFQDESVVDDSQLPKDRFSAERLKGVDSTLKIQPAELGDSAMYLCASSLGGTDIPVTDTQYFGPGTRLTVL.

This clonotype has just a few counts. The chain employs TRBV20-1 and TRBJ1-1, with D possibly being TRBD1 (5 bases). V was shortened by 2 bases and J by 2 bases, with 12 bases between the two germline ends. The CDR3 covers 14 residues. Germline V lookup: CDR1 DFQATT, CDR2 SNEGSKA (reference sequence). CDR3 amino acids: CSARRGESNTEAFF. CDR3 DNA: TGCAGTGCTAGACGGGGGGAATCCAACACTGAAGCTTTCTTT.

This clonotype was counted ten times or more. The chain's CDR3 is CSARREAYNEQFF. The CDR3 nucleotides read TGCAGTGCTAGAAGGGAAGCCTACAATGAGCAGTTCTTC. This rearrangement joins TRBV20-1 to TRBJ2-1; D is unclear. The ends were cut back, 2 bases at V and 2 bases at J, with 7 bases in the middle. Looked up from germline, CDR1 is DFQATT and CDR2 is SNEGSKA (reference sequence). The CDR3 has 13 amino acids.

This rearrangement joins TRBV15 to TRBJ1-1, with D perhaps matching TRBD1 (5 bases). V was shortened by 0 bases and J by 11 bases, with 16 bases between the two germline ends. The CDR3 covers 14 residues. Per germline, CDR1 LNHNV and CDR2 YYDKDF (reference sequence). The DNA of the CDR3 is TGTGCCACCAGCAGAGATCGGGCAAGAGAGGGGGCTTTCTTT. Translation gives CATSRDRAREGAFF.

The chain carries TRBV11-3 and TRBJ1-2, with D perhaps TRBD1 (5 bases). V was trimmed by 4 bases and J by 4 bases, leaving 19 bases between them. This CDR3 region has 16 residues. CDR1 SGHNT and CDR2 YENEEA come from the germline V gene. CDR3 in amino acids: CASSSPVTGTVYGYTF. In DNA, the CDR3 is TGTGCCAGCAGCTCCCCTGTGACGGGGACGGTCTATGGCTACACCTTC. The variable domain in full, completed from reference TRBV11-3 and TRBJ1-2, reads EAGVVQSPRYKIIEKKQPVAFWCNPISGHNTLYWYLQNLGQGPELLIRYENEEAVDDSQLPKDRFSAERLKGVDSTLKIQPAELGDSAVYLCASSSPVTGTVYGYTFGSGTRLTVV.

This rearrangement joins TRBV6-1 to TRBJ2-2, with D unresolved. The CDR3 has 12 residues. Per germline, CDR1 MNHNS and CDR2 SASEGT. Trimming took off 6 bases at V and 7 bases at J, with 9 bases between the two ends. The CDR3 bases are TGTGCCAGCAGATTAGACCGCGGGGAGCTGTTTTTT. Its protein product is CASRLDRGELFF.

This clonotype showed up many times. CDR3 nucleotides: TGTGCCAGCAGCCGGGCGGACCTTAGCAATCAGCCCCAGCATTTT. Protein: CASSRADLSNQPQHF. V usage is TRBV12-3 or TRBV12-4 and J usage is TRBJ1-5; D call uncertain. The CDR3 is 15 amino acids. V lost 6 bases to trimming and J lost 0 bases, with 12 bases between them.

J is TRBJ1-1 and V is TRBV7-3; D gene ambiguous. The CDR3 runs 13 residues. V lost 0 bases and J 4 bases, leaving 6 bases between the germline ends. Germline V gene lookup returns CDR1 SGHTA and CDR2 FQGTGA. CDR3 nucleotide sequence: TGTGCCAGCAGCTTAACTTTAGCCACTGAAGCTTTCTTT. The encoded protein is CASSLTLATEAFF.

This clonotype was picked up a small number of times. The chain combines TRBV6-1 with TRBJ2-2; TRBD1 matches at 7 bases. V dropped 6 bases and J dropped 1; count of bases not matched to a gene: 5. The germline V gene encodes CDR1 MNHNS and CDR2 SASEGT. The CDR3 extends over 15 amino acids. The CDR3 sequence: CASSLGQENTGELFF. The CDR3 DNA sequence: TGTGCCAGCAGCCTCGGACAGGAGAACACCGGGGAGCTGTTTTTT.

This clonotype was found a few times. CDR3 region: CSVDTSSDTQYF. The CDR3 region has the DNA TGCAGCGTTGACACAAGCTCGGATACGCAGTATTTT. The chain joins TRBV29-1 to TRBJ2-3; D not resolved. V lost 3 bases and J 6 bases, leaving 10 bases between the germline ends. The germline V gene encodes CDR1 SQVTM and CDR2 ANQGSEA. The CDR3 totals 12 residues.

This clonotype has just a few counts. The rearrangement uses TRBV5-1 and TRBJ2-7; tentative D call: TRBD2 (7 bases). This CDR3 contains 16 residues. Trimming shortened V by 0 bases and J by 2 bases, and 15 bases separated the two germline ends. Per the germline V gene, CDR1 is SGHRS and CDR2 is YFSETQ. The chain's CDR3 is CASSLAGRGGAYEQYF. In DNA, the CDR3 is TGCGCCAGCAGCTTGGCCGGACGAGGGGGGGCCTACGAGCAGTACTTC. The entire variable domain, with the rest obtained from reference TRBV5-1 and TRBJ2-7, is as follows: KAGVTQTPRYLIKTRGQQVTLSCSPISGHRSVSWYQQTPGQGLQFLFEYFSETQRNKGNFPGRFSGRQFSNSRSEMNVSTLELGDSALYLCASSLAGRGGAYEQYFGPGTRLTVT.

This chain uses TRBV5-1 with TRBJ2-1, with TRBD2 matching 7 bases. Unmatched junction bases numbered 9, after V lost 0 bases and J lost 12 bases. The germline V gene encodes CDR1 SGHRS and CDR2 YFSETQ. This CDR3 contains 14 residues. The CDR3 nucleotides are TGCGCCAGCAGCTTGGCCGGGAGGTTAGGGTTGCAGTTCTTC. Its protein product is CASSLAGRLGLQFF.

This clonotype was observed a handful of times. The V gene is TRBV28, the J gene TRBJ1-4; TRBD1 agrees at 9 bases. The CDR3 has 16 residues. In germline, CDR1 is MDHEN, CDR2 SYDVKM. The V and J ends lost 6 bases and 7 bases, in that order; junction bases with no gene match: 12. The DNA of the CDR3 is TGTGCCAGCAGGCCAGACCCGGGACAGGGCGGTGAAAAACTGTTTTTT. Translation: CASRPDPGQGGEKLFF.

The chain employs TRBV4-2 and TRBJ2-7, with a weak D call TRBD2 (5 bases). The CDR3 has 15 residues. V was trimmed by 0 bases and J by 2 bases, leaving 11 bases between them. Germline assignment: CDR1 LGHNA and CDR2 YNFKEQ. Here the CDR3 DNA reads TGTGCCAGCAGCCAAGAAGTGGGAGTACCCTACGAGCAGTACTTC. Encoded protein: CASSQEVGVPYEQYF.

Only a few counts were recorded for this clonotype. This chain links TRBV3-1 with TRBJ1-1; D gene ambiguous. V lost 2 bases and J lost 1, with 5 bases in between. Germline-derived CDR1 and CDR2 are LGHDT and YNNKEL (reference sequence). The CDR3 sequence is 13 residues long. The CDR3 spells CASSQHPNTEAFF. The CDR3 nucleotides are TGTGCCAGCAGCCAACATCCGAACACTGAAGCTTTCTTT.

V gene TRBV10-3 combines with J gene TRBJ2-2; D is possibly TRBD1 (5 bases). Germline V gene data show CDR1 as ENHRY and CDR2 as SYGVKD. This CDR3 contains 13 residues. The germline V and J ends were trimmed by 4 bases and 4 bases, with 7 bases remaining between them. The CDR3 loop reads CAISADSTGELFF. CDR3 bases: TGTGCCATCAGTGCCGACAGCACCGGGGAGCTGTTTTTT.

The chain has TRBV7-2 and TRBJ1-1; D might be TRBD1 (5 bases). Germline loops: CDR1 SGHTA, CDR2 FQGNSA. Trimming left V 1 base short and J 0 bases short, with 9 bases between. The CDR3 spans 15 residues. In nucleotides, the CDR3 is TGTGCCAGCAGCTTAGGGCGGGGACTGAACACTGAAGCTTTCTTT. Residues: CASSLGRGLNTEAFF.

This clonotype showed up just a few times. The CDR3 spells CASSYSVRGARYEQYF. DNA of the CDR3: TGTGCCAGCAGTTACTCTGTCCGGGGGGCGCGTTACGAGCAGTACTTC. The chain uses TRBV6-5 and TRBJ2-7, with D perhaps matching TRBD2 (7 bases). V lost 0 bases, J lost 4 bases, and 16 bases lay in between. The length of the CDR3 is 16 residues. The germline V gene encodes CDR1 MNHEY and CDR2 SVGAGI.

The V gene is TRBV5-1, the J gene TRBJ2-2; D perhaps matches TRBD2 (5 bases). V lost 0 bases and J lost 1, with 7 bases in between. This CDR3 is 15 amino acids long. Germline V gene data show CDR1 as SGHRS and CDR2 as YFSETQ. CDR3 nucleotide sequence: TGCGCCAGCAGCTTGGTCAGCGGGAACACCGGGGAGCTGTTTTTT. Residues: CASSLVSGNTGELFF. The full variable domain, with the rest looked up from reference TRBV5-1 and TRBJ2-2, is KAGVTQTPRYLIKTRGQQVTLSCSPISGHRSVSWYQQTPGQGLQFLFEYFSETQRNKGNFPGRFSGRQFSNSRSEMNVSTLELGDSALYLCASSLVSGNTGELFFGEGSRLTVL.

The J gene is TRBJ2-5, the V gene TRBV5-6; 8 positions match TRBD2. The CDR3 contains 15 residues. The germline V gene has CDR1 SGHDT and CDR2 YYEEEE. Trimming took 4 bases from V and 2 from J; bases not matched to a gene: 7. CDR3 sequence: CASSGTGTRQETQYF. The CDR3 DNA is TGTGCCAGCAGCGGAACCGGGACTAGACAAGAGACCCAGTACTTC.

The V gene is TRBV3-1, the J gene TRBJ2-1, with TRBD1 identical over 9 bases. Looked up from germline, CDR1 is LGHDT and CDR2 is YNNKEL (reference sequence). The length of the CDR3 is 15 residues. The J segment lost 6 bases and the V segment lost 4 bases, leaving 7 bases of the junction unmatched. For the CDR3, the DNA is TGTGCCAGCAGCCCACCCGGGACAGGGTTCAATGAGCAGTTCTTC. The encoded protein is CASSPPGTGFNEQFF.

The chain links TRBV20-1 to TRBJ2-3; 13 nucleotides agree with TRBD2. Unmatched junction bases numbered 14, after V lost 3 bases and J lost 5 bases. The length of the CDR3 is 18 residues. Germline V gene lookup returns CDR1 DFQATT and CDR2 SNEGSKA (reference sequence). The CDR3 is CSARGGLRTSGRGDTQYF. In nucleotides, the CDR3 is TGCAGTGCTAGGGGGGGTCTTAGGACTAGCGGGAGAGGAGATACGCAGTATTTT.

The rearrangement uses TRBV6-1 and TRBJ2-1; TRBD2 matches at 11 bases. The CDR3 totals 15 residues. After removal of 5 bases from V and 8 bases from J, the junction contained 8 bases not matched to a gene. Looked up from germline, CDR1 is MNHNS and CDR2 is SASEGT. The chain's CDR3 is CASSSSGGAYHEQFF. The CDR3 bases are TGTGCCAGCAGTAGTAGCGGGGGGGCCTATCATGAGCAGTTCTTC.

This clonotype was seen a few times. The gene calls are TRBV10-3 and TRBJ1-5, with D uncertain. CDR1 and CDR2 from the germline V gene are ENHRY and SYGVKD. Trimming pared 2 bases from V and 1 base from J, leaving 6 bases between. CDR3 length equals 14 residues. As DNA, the CDR3 is TGTGCCATCAGTGAGGAGGGAAGCAATCAGCCCCAGCATTTT. It specifies CAISEEGSNQPQHF.

The table lists this clonotype with a few counts. The chain is built from TRBV15 and TRBJ1-1; D might be TRBD1 (6 bases). Trimming removed 5 bases at V and 2 bases at J, with 9 bases between. CDR3 length: 13 residues. Germline V lookup: CDR1 LNHNV, CDR2 YYDKDF (reference sequence). Written as DNA, the CDR3 is TGTGCCACCAGCCTCAGGGGAAACACTGAAGCTTTCTTT. Its protein product is CATSLRGNTEAFF.

In its sample, this clonotype was seen a few times. The V and J genes are TRBV28 and TRBJ1-1, with D hard to call. CDR3 length: 13 residues. The germline gives CDR1 MDHEN, CDR2 SYDVKM. Deletions cut 6 bases from V and 4 bases from J, with 12 bases between. The CDR3 loop is CASRPGRSTEAFF. The DNA of the CDR3 is TGTGCCAGCAGGCCCGGTCGGAGCACTGAAGCTTTCTTT.

This clonotype turned up a few times. The chain combines TRBV20-1 with TRBJ1-5; D call uncertain. Germline V CDR1 and CDR2: DFQATT, SNEGSKA (reference sequence). V was cut by 6 bases and J by 0 bases, with 15 bases left in between. This CDR3 region has 15 residues. The CDR3 DNA reads as TGCAGTGCAAGTTTGACAACTTATAGCAATCAGCCCCAGCATTTT. It is translated as CSASLTTYSNQPQHF.

This clonotype was detected only a few times. This chain links TRBV6-2 or TRBV6-3 with TRBJ2-7; D is possibly TRBD2 (7 bases). Germline loops: CDR1 MNHEY, CDR2 SVGEGT. This CDR3 has 17 amino acids. V dropped 0 bases and J dropped 4 bases, with 19 bases sitting between them. Written as DNA, the CDR3 is TGTGCCAGCAGTTACTCGAGAGGGGGGGACTCGGTATACGAGCAGTACGTC. Its translation: CASSYSRGGDSVYEQYV.

This chain uses TRBV12-3 or TRBV12-4 with TRBJ1-6; D remains ambiguous. V lost 10 bases and J lost 0, with 10 bases in between. The CDR3 runs 14 residues. In DNA, the CDR3 is TGTGCCACTAGACGGAGCTCCTATAATTCACCCCTCCACTTT. It translates to CATRRSSYNSPLHF.

This clonotype was picked up many times. The chain is built from TRBV12-3 or TRBV12-4 and TRBJ1-6; D ambiguous. The CDR3 has 14 residues. V lost 3 bases, J lost 7 bases, and 10 bases lay in between. The CDR3 sequence is CASSLSSKNSPLHF. CDR3 in DNA: TGTGCCAGCAGTTTGAGTAGTAAGAATTCACCCCTCCACTTT.

The genes are TRBV12-3 or TRBV12-4 and TRBJ2-2; D remains ambiguous. The CDR3 totals 17 residues. The V end was cut by 6 bases, the J end by 5 bases, with 22 bases between. The CDR3 DNA reads as TGTGCCAGCAGAGGTGTCGTTGGAACCCGAGGAACCGGGGAGCTGTTTTTT. It is translated as CASRGVVGTRGTGELFF.